The entry below gives a single T cell receptor (beta chain) sequence along with its context. V was trimmed by 8 bases and J by 9 bases, leaving 17 bases between them. Germline-derived CDR1 and CDR2 are LNHDA and SQIVND (reference sequence). The CDR3 loop spans 14 amino acids. These data originate in a study of blood T cell repertoires in COVID-19. Background on the study: Acute and convalescent COVID-19 specimens originated in the United States, Italy and Spain.

As processed by the authors: Estimates of nucleated cell counts were drawn from the amplification of reference gene primers. The method was immunoSEQ multiplex PCR; TCRdb's version includes in-frame clones alone and lacks a portion of them. V, J and clone size are taken as reported in that table, and D and trimming were inferred from the DNA itself. The sample has roughly 100,000 clones, 75% to 90% seen once; the top ten hold roughly 29%. The specimen sequenced was peripheral blood. The chain is built from TRBV19 and TRBJ1-6; possibly TRBD1 for D (5 bases). The TCR was taken from a man aged 55 to 70 with acute or convalescent COVID-19. The CDR3 DNA follows: TGTGCCAGTCTATCCAGGGATAGATCTTCACCCCTCCACTTT. It translates to CASLSRDRSSPLHF. Complete variable domain (other parts from reference TRBV19 and TRBJ1-6): DGGITQSPKYLFRKEGQNVTLSCEQNLNHDAMYWYRQDPGQGLRLIYYSQIVNDFQKGDIAEGYSVSREKKESFPLTVTSAQKNPTAFYLCASLSRDRSSPLHFGNGTRLTVT.